These 19 T cell receptor beta chains share one sample of origin, sequenced in a study of T cell responses to AZD1222 COVID-19 vaccine. The repertoire was sequenced with immunoSEQ multiplex PCR; TCRdb's copy has only in-frame clones and lacks some. The sample holds 95,000 to 150,000 clones, more than 75% seen once. This material consisted of peripheral blood, taken on day 0 of AZD1222 vaccination. These receptors were obtained from an adult in good health.

The rearrangement links TRBV10-2 to TRBJ1-2, with 10 bases fitting TRBD1. The CDR3 covers 13 residues. The trim removed 8 bases at V and 6 bases at J, leaving 6 bases unmatched. CDR1 is WSHSY, CDR2 SAAADI, per germline. The CDR3 loop is CASGLDRGDGYTF. CDR3 in DNA: TGCGCCAGCGGCCTGGACAGGGGGGATGGCTACACCTTC.

The chain employs TRBV19 and TRBJ1-2; D is unresolved. Trimming left V 6 bases short and J 1 base short, with 9 bases between. Germline assignment: CDR1 LNHDA and CDR2 SQIVND (reference sequence). The CDR3 is 13 residues long. The CDR3 is CASSPLLNYGYTF. DNA for the CDR3: TGTGCCAGTAGCCCCCTACTTAACTATGGCTACACCTTC. The full variable domain, rest sourced from reference TRBV19 and TRBJ1-2, is DGGITQSPKYLFRKEGQNVTLSCEQNLNHDAMYWYRQDPGQGLRLIYYSQIVNDFQKGDIAEGYSVSREKKESFPLTVTSAQKNPTAFYLCASSPLLNYGYTFGSGTRLTVV.

In its sample, this clone was seen a few times. The chain links TRBV5-1 to TRBJ2-1; TRBD2 aligns across 14 bases. From germline, CDR1 is SGHRS and CDR2 YFSETQ. The length of the CDR3 is 16 residues. The V and J ends lost 4 bases and 9 bases, in that order; junction bases with no gene match: 9. In DNA, the CDR3 is TGCGCCAGCAGCCTGGTGGGACTAGCGGGAGTTGGTGAGCAGTTCTTC. It is translated as CASSLVGLAGVGEQFF.

V usage is TRBV6-5 and J usage is TRBJ1-4; D is unclear. The germline CDR1 and CDR2 sequences are MNHEY and SVGAGI. CDR3 size: 15 residues. V was clipped by 5 bases and J by 5 bases, with 15 bases between them. This CDR3 is CASSRAVPVNEKLFF. In DNA form, the CDR3 reads TGTGCCAGCAGTCGAGCCGTCCCGGTCAATGAAAAACTGTTTTTT.

The V gene is TRBV2, the J gene TRBJ1-2; D is uncertain. This CDR3 region has 12 residues. Germline V gives CDR1 SNHLY, CDR2 FYNNEI. The V and J ends lost 0 bases and 6 bases respectively, with 5 bases between them. The CDR3 protein is CASSEAVHGYTF. CDR3 sequence (DNA): TGTGCCAGCAGTGAAGCGGTCCATGGCTACACCTTC.

The chain employs TRBV5-1 and TRBJ2-7; 7 bases are a match to TRBD2. The germline gives CDR1 SGHRS, CDR2 YFSETQ. The CDR3 runs to 18 residues. V dropped 6 bases and J dropped 0; count of bases not matched to a gene: 18. The CDR3 DNA reads TGCGCCAGCACTCTGGTGGCGGGAGAGCCCTTCAGCTCCTACGAGCAGTACTTC. Protein sequence: CASTLVAGEPFSSYEQYF.

The V call is TRBV19, the J call TRBJ1-2, with 7 positions matching TRBD1. J gave up 7 bases and V 1 base, and 6 bases lay outside the gene matches. The CDR3 runs to 14 residues. Germline CDR1 is LNHDA and CDR2 is SQIVND (reference sequence). The CDR3 spells CASSIGAQGVGYTF. In DNA, the CDR3 is TGTGCCAGTAGTATAGGAGCTCAGGGGGTTGGCTACACCTTC.

The chain employs TRBV7-9 and TRBJ1-3, with D perhaps matching TRBD1 (6 bases). Looked up from germline, CDR1 is SEHNR and CDR2 is FQNEAQ (reference sequence). Trimming stripped 7 bases from V and 0 bases from J, with 13 bases between. This CDR3 is 15 amino acids long. In DNA, the CDR3 is TGTGCCAGCACTCCTGGGGGCGGCTCTGGAAACACCATATATTTT. Its protein product is CASTPGGGSGNTIYF.

J is TRBJ1-2 and V is TRBV6-1; perhaps TRBD1 as D (5 bases). From germline, CDR1 is MNHNS and CDR2 SASEGT. V lost 3 bases to trimming and J lost 4 bases, with 12 bases between them. This CDR3 region has 14 residues. The CDR3 sequence: CASSDTVGGYGYTF. CDR3 in DNA: TGTGCCAGCAGTGACACGGTTGGGGGCTATGGCTACACCTTC.

V usage is TRBV30 and J usage is TRBJ2-5, with D possibly matching TRBD2 (6 bases). CDR3 length: 12 residues. The V and J ends lost 2 bases and 3 bases respectively, with 7 bases between them. The germline V gene has CDR1 GTSNPN and CDR2 SVGIG (reference sequence). CDR3 sequence reads: CAWSRGKETQYF. The CDR3 region has the DNA TGTGCCTGGAGTCGGGGGAAAGAGACCCAGTACTTC. Full variable domain (rest looked up from reference TRBV30 and TRBJ2-5): SQTIHQWPATLVQPVGSPLSLECTVEGTSNPNLYWYRQAAGRGLQLLFYSVGIGQISSEVPQNLSASRPQDRQFILSSKKLLLSDSGFYLCAWSRGKETQYFGPGTRLLVL.

The rearrangement links TRBV5-1 to TRBJ1-1; D call uncertain. Germline lookup yields CDR1 SGHRS and CDR2 YFSETQ. The V gene lost 2 bases and the J gene lost 4 bases, with 9 bases spanning the gap. The CDR3 consists of 13 residues. The CDR3 region is CASSFSTATEAFF. The CDR3 DNA is TGCGCCAGCAGCTTCTCGACTGCCACTGAAGCTTTCTTT.

A few counts support this clone. V is TRBV7-9 and J is TRBJ2-7, with 9 bases that match TRBD2. CDR1 and CDR2 from the germline V gene are SEHNR and FQNEAQ (reference sequence). This CDR3 has 17 amino acids. Germline trimming cut 5 bases from V and 4 bases from J; bases unmatched to any gene: 15. CDR3 region: CASSPYGASGIIYEQYF. The CDR3 nucleotides are TGTGCCAGCAGCCCCTACGGAGCTAGCGGGATCATTTACGAGCAGTACTTC. The complete variable domain, with remaining parts taken from reference TRBV7-9 and TRBJ2-7, reads DTGVSQNPRHKITKRGQNVTFRCDPISEHNRLYWYRQTLGQGPEFLTYFQNEAQLEKSRLLSDRFSAERPKGSFSTLEIQRTEQGDSAMYLCASSPYGASGIIYEQYFGPGTRLTVT.

CDR3 in amino acids: CASSPGQGRPLHF. DNA of the CDR3: TGTGCCAGCAGCCCAGGACAGGGACGGCCCCTCCACTTT. This chain joins TRBV14 and TRBJ1-6; 8 nucleotides match TRBD1. This CDR3 region has 13 residues. The V gene's germline CDR1 is SGHDN and CDR2 FVKESK. The V gene end was trimmed by 4 bases and the J gene end by 13 bases; junction bases not matched to a gene: 6. The complete variable domain, with remaining parts taken from reference TRBV14 and TRBJ1-6, reads EAGVTQFPSHSVIEKGQTVTLRCDPISGHDNLYWYRRVMGKEIKFLLHFVKESKQDESGMPNNRFLAERTGGTYSTLKVQPAELEDSGVYFCASSPGQGRPLHFGNGTRLTVT.

The rearrangement links TRBV6-5 to TRBJ1-5, with TRBD1 matching over 8 bases. The CDR3 consists of 14 residues. V shed 7 bases, J shed 7 bases, and the junction held 9 bases outside the gene matches. Germline CDR1 MNHEY, CDR2 SVGAGI. The CDR3 nucleotides are TGTGCCAGCACCAATCCAGGGGGCGGGCAGCCCCAGCATTTT. Amino acid sequence: CASTNPGGGQPQHF.

This rearrangement joins TRBV7-9 to TRBJ1-1; D unresolved. Germline V gives CDR1 SEHNR, CDR2 FQNEAQ (reference sequence). The CDR3 runs 12 residues. Trimming stripped 5 bases from V and 3 bases from J, with 7 bases between. This CDR3 reads CASSPRDTEAFF. The CDR3 DNA follows: TGTGCCAGCAGCCCCCGGGACACTGAAGCTTTCTTT.

The genes are TRBV7-2 and TRBJ2-2; TRBD2 is a possible D gene (5 bases). The length of the CDR3 is 11 residues. The germline V and J ends were trimmed by 5 bases and 14 bases, with 12 bases remaining between them. CDR1 is SGHTA, CDR2 FQGNSA, per germline. The CDR3 nucleotides read TGTGCCAGCAGCCTCCCTAGCAGCCTGTTTTTT. Amino acids: CASSLPSSLFF.

V and J are TRBV30 and TRBJ1-5, with 8 nucleotides matching TRBD1. The CDR3 is made up of 14 amino acids. The V and J ends lost 2 bases and 3 bases, in that order; junction bases with no gene match: 3. Germline V gene lookup returns CDR1 GTSNPN and CDR2 SVGIG (reference sequence). CDR3 protein: CAWSRTGTNQPQHF. The CDR3 DNA reads as TGTGCCTGGAGTAGGACAGGGACCAATCAGCCCCAGCATTTT.

This chain connects TRBV4-2 to TRBJ1-1; unclear D gene. Trimming took off 0 bases at V and 4 bases at J, with 9 bases between the two ends. Germline CDR1 is LGHNA and CDR2 is YNFKEQ. The CDR3 sequence is 14 residues long. CDR3 bases: TGTGCCAGCAGCCAAGAGACGGAAGGCACTGAAGCTTTCTTT. It yields the protein CASSQETEGTEAFF.

The chain couples TRBV5-4 to TRBJ1-2; a possible D gene is TRBD1 (6 bases). The germline V gene has CDR1 SGHNT and CDR2 YYREEE (reference sequence). V lost 0 bases and J lost 0, with 9 bases in between. The CDR3 runs to 15 residues. The DNA of the CDR3 is TGTGCCAGCAGCTTGGGAGGGGGGGCTAACTATGGCTACACCTTC. It codes for CASSLGGGANYGYTF.